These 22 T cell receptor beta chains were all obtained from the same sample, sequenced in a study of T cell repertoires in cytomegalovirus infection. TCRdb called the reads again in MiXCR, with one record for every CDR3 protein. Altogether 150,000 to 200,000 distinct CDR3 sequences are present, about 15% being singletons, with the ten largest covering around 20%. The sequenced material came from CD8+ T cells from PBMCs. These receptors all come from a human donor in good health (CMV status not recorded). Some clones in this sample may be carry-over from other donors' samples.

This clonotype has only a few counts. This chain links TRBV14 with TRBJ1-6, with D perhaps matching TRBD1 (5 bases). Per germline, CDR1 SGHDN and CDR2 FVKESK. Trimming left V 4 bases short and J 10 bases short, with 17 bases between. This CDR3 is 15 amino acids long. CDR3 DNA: TGTGCCAGCAGCCCAACTGCGGGTGGGGGGTCACCCCTCCACTTT. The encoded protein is CASSPTAGGGSPLHF. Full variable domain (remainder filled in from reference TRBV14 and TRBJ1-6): EAGVTQFPSHSVIEKGQTVTLRCDPISGHDNLYWYRRVMGKEIKFLLHFVKESKQDESGMPNNRFLAERTGGTYSTLKVQPAELEDSGVYFCASSPTAGGGSPLHFGNGTRLTVT.

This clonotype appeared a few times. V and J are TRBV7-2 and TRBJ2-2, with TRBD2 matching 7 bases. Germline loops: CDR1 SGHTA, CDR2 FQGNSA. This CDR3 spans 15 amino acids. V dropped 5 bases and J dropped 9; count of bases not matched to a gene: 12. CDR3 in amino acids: CASSPKRGGDRELFF. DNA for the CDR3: TGTGCCAGCAGCCCCAAGAGGGGAGGGGACCGGGAGCTGTTTTTT.

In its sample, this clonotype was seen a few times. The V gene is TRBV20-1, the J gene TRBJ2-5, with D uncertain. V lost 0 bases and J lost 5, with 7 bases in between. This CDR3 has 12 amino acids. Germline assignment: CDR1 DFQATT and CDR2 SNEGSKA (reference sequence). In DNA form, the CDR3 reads TGCAGTGCTAGAGATCTCGGGGAGACCCAGTACTTC. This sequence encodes CSARDLGETQYF.

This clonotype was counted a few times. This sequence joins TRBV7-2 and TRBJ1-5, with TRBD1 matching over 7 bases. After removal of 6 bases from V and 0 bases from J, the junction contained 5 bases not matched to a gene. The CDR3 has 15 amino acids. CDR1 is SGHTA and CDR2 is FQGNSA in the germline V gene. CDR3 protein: CASSDRAYSNQPQHF. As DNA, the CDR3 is TGTGCCAGCAGTGACAGGGCATATAGCAATCAGCCCCAGCATTTT. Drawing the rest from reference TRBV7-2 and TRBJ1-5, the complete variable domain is GAGVSQSPSNKVTEKGKDVELRCDPISGHTALYWYRQSLGQGLEFLIYFQGNSAPDKSGLPSDRFSAERTGGSVSTLTIQRTQQEDSAVYLCASSDRAYSNQPQHFGDGTRLSIL.

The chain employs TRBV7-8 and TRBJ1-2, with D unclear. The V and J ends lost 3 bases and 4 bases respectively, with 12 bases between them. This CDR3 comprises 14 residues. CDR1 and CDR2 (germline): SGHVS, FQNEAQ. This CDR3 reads CASSLRAGGYGYTF. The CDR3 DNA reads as TGTGCCAGCAGCTTGAGGGCAGGTGGCTATGGCTACACCTTC.

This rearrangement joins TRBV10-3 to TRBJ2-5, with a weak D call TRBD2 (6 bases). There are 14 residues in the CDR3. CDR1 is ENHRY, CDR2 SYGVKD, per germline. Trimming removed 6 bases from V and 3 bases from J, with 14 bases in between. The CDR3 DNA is TGTGCCATCAGCGAGAGTGGAGGGAAAGAGACCCAGTACTTC. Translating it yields CAISESGGKETQYF.

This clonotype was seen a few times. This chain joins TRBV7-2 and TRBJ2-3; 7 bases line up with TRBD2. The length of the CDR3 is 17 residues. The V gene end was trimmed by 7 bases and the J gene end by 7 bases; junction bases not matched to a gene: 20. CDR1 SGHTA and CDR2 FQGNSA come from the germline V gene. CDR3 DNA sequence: TGTGCCAGCACCGTACCGCAGAGGGAGGGCCGGGGCCATACGCAGTATTTT. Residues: CASTVPQREGRGHTQYF.

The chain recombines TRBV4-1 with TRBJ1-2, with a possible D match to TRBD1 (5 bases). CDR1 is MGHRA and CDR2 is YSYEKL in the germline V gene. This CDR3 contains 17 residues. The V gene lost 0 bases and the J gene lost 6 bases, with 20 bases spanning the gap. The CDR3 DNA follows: TGCGCCAGCAGCCAAGATCTAGACGAGGGGATAATTAATGGCTACACCTTC. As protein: CASSQDLDEGIINGYTF.

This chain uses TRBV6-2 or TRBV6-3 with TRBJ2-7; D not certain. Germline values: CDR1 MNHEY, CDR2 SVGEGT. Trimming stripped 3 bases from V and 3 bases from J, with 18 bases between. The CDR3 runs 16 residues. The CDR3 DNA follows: TGTGCCAGCAGTTATGCCATGGGTCGAGCCCTCTACGAGCAGTACTTC. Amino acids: CASSYAMGRALYEQYF.

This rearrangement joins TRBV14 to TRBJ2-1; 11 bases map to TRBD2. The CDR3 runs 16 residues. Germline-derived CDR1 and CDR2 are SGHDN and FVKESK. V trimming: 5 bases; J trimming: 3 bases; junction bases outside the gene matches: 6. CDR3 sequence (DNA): TGTGCCAGCAGCGGCGAGGGACTAGCGGTCTACAATGAGCAGTTCTTC. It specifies CASSGEGLAVYNEQFF.

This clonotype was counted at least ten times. The CDR3 reads CASSSTGSQWGGYTF. CDR3 in DNA: TGTGCCAGCAGCTCCACAGGGAGTCAATGGGGTGGCTACACCTTC. The rearrangement joins TRBV7-8 to TRBJ1-2; TRBD1 might be the D (6 bases). From germline, CDR1 is SGHVS and CDR2 FQNEAQ. The CDR3 has 15 amino acids. Trimming pared 4 bases from V and 7 bases from J, leaving 19 bases between.

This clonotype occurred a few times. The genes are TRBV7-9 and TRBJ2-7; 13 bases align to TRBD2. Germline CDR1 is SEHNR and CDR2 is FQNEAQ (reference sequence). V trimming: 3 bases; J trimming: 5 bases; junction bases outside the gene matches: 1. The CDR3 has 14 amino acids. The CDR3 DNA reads TGTGCCAGCAGCTTCGGGACTAGCGGGGACGAGCAGTACTTC. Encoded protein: CASSFGTSGDEQYF.

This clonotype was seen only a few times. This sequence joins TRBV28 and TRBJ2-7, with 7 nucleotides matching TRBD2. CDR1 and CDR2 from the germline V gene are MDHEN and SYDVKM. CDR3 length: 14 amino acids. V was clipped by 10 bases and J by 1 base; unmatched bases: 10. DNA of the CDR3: TGTGCCATCTCCTCCCTAGCGGTTTCCTACGAGCAGTACTTC. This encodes CAISSLAVSYEQYF.

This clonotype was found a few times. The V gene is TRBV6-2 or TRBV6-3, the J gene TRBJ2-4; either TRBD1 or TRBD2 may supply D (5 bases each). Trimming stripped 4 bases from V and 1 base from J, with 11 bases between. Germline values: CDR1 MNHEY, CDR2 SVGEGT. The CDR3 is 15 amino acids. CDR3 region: CASSWKGTAKNIQYF. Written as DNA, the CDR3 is TGTGCCAGCAGTTGGAAGGGGACGGCCAAAAACATTCAGTACTTC.

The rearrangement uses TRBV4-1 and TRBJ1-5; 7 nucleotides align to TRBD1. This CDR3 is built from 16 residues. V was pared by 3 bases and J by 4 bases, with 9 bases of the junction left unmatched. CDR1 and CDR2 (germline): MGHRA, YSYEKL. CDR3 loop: CASSQEQGTPNQPQHF. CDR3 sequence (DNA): TGCGCCAGCAGCCAGGAACAGGGGACGCCGAATCAGCCCCAGCATTTT.

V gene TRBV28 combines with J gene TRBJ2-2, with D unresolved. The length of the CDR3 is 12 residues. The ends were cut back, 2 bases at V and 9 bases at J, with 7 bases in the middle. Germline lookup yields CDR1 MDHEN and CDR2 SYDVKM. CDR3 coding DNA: TGTGCCAGCAGTTTACTGGGAAGGGAGCTGTTTTTT. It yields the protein CASSLLGRELFF.

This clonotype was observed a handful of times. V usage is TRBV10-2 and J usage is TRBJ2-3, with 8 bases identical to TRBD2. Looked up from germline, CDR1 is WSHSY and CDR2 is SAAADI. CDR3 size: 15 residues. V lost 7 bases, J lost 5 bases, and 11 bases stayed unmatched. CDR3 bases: TGCGCCAGCAAACCCGGTAGCGGGATCGTAGATACGCAGTATTTT. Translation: CASKPGSGIVDTQYF.

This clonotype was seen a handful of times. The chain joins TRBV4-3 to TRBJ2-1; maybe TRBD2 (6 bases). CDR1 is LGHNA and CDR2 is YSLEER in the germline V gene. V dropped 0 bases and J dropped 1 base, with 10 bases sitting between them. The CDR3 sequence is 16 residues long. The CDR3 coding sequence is TGCGCCAGCAGCCAAGAATACGGGGGATCCTACAATGAGCAGTTCTTC. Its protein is CASSQEYGGSYNEQFF.

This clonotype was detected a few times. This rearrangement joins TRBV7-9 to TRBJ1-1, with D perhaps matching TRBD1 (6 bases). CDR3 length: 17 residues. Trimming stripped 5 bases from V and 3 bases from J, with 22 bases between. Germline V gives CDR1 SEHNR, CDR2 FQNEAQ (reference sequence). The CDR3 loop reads CASSPRGGGLRDTEAFF. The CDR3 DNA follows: TGTGCCAGCAGCCCTCGCGGGGGGGGCTTGAGGGACACTGAAGCTTTCTTT.

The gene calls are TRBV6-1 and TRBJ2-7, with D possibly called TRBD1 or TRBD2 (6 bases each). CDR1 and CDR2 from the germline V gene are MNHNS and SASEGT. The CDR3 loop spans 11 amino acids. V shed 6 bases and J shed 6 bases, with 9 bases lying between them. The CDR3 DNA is TGTGCCAGCAGACAGGGACTCGAGCAGTACTTC. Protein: CASRQGLEQYF.

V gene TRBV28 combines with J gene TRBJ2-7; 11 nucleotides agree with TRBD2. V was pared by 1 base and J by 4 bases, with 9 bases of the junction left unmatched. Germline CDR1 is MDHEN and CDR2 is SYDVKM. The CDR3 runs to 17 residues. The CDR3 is CASSLFIAGGPTYEQYF. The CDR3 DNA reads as TGTGCCAGCAGTTTATTCATAGCGGGAGGGCCCACTTACGAGCAGTACTTC.

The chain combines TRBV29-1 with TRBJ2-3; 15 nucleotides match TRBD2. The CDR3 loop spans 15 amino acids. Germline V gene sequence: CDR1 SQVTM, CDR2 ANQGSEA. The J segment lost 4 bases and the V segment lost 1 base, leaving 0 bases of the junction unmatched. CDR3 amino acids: CSVEGTSGRADTQYF. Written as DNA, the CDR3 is TGCAGCGTTGAAGGGACTAGCGGGAGGGCAGATACGCAGTATTTT.